This record concerns one T cell receptor (beta chain) sequence. Trimming shortened V by 6 bases and J by 10 bases, and 16 bases separated the two germline ends. Looked up from germline, CDR1 is ENHRY and CDR2 is SYGVKD. The CDR3 is made up of 13 amino acids. These data are taken from a study of blood T cell repertoires in COVID-19. Study in general: Spain, Italy and the United States supplied samples that represented acute and convalescent COVID-19.

Clones were read by immunoSEQ multiplex PCR, and TCRdb kept only the in-frame ones, dropping some. The sample holds around 86,000 clones, 70% to 85% seen once. This chain connects TRBV10-3 to TRBJ2-1, with D possibly being TRBD2 (5 bases). The sequencing input was peripheral blood. The TCR originated in a human donor in a cohort sampled during active COVID-19. CDR3 region: CAIRPKDSWEQFF. The CDR3 DNA reads as TGTGCCATCAGGCCAAAGGACTCCTGGGAGCAGTTCTTC.